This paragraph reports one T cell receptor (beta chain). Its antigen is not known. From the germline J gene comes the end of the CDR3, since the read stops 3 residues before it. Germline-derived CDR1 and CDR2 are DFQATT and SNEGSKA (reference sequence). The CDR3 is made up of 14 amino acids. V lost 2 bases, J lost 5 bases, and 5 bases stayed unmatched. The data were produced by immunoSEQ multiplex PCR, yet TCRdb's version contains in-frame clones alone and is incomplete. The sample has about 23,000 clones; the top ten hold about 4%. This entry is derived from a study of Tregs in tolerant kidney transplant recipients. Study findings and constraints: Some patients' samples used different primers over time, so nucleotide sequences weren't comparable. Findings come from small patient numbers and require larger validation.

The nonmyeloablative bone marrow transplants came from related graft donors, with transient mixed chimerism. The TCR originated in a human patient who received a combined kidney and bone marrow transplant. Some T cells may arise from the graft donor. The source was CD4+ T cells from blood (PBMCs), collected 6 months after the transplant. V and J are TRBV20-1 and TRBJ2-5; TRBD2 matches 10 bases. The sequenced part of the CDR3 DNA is TGCAGTGCTAGATCCGGGACTAGCGTGGAGACC. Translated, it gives CSARSGTSVET. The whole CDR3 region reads CSARSGTSVETQYF.